These T cell receptor beta chains were read from a single sample in a study of CD8 T cells in ankylosing spondylitis. MiXCR was run by TCRdb on the 5' RACE reads, yielding one entry per CDR3 protein. There are around 150,000 distinct CDR3 sequences in the sample; around 42% occur only once, and nearly 15% lies in the top ten. The sequenced material came from synovial fluid, either unsorted or a sorted T cell fraction (not recorded which). These receptors were collected from a male donor with ankylosing spondylitis. Both conserved end residues are part of each CDR3. Each record gives: J gene, D gene, V gene, clone size, CDR3 protein, CDR3 DNA. The D gene is left open where the match is weak. Some rows have no size entry. The others give once, few or many, or a class for an expanded clone.

j_call: TRBJ2-2
d_call: TRBD2
v_call: TRBV7-3
clone_size: few
cdr3_aa: CASSLFGLAGGTGELFF
cdr3_nt: TGTGCCAGCAGCTTATTTGGACTAGCGGGAGGTACCGGGGAGCTGTTTTTT

j_call: TRBJ2-3
d_call: TRBD1
v_call: TRBV4-1
clone_size: .
cdr3_aa: CASSDGETGAPCTDTQYF
cdr3_nt: TGCGCCAGCAGCGACGGGGAGACAGGGGCCCCCTGCACAGATACGCAGTATTTT

j_call: TRBJ2-2
d_call: .
v_call: TRBV27
clone_size: .
cdr3_aa: CASSFGANTGELFF
cdr3_nt: TGTGCCAGCAGTTTTGGCGCGAACACCGGGGAGCTGTTTTTT

j_call: TRBJ1-1
d_call: .
v_call: TRBV10-2
clone_size: .
cdr3_aa: CASSEYGRNTEAFF
cdr3_nt: TGCGCCAGCAGTGAGTATGGGCGGAACACTGAAGCTTTCTTT

j_call: TRBJ1-1
d_call: .
v_call: TRBV7-9
clone_size: few
cdr3_aa: CASSSRGWRTEAFF
cdr3_nt: TGTGCCAGCAGCTCCCGTGGGTGGCGCACTGAAGCTTTCTTT

j_call: TRBJ2-7
d_call: .
v_call: TRBV7-6
clone_size: .
cdr3_aa: CASRYGAGYEQYF
cdr3_nt: TGTGCCAGCCGGTACGGGGCGGGGTACGAGCAGTACTTC

j_call: TRBJ2-7
d_call: .
v_call: TRBV29-1
clone_size: few
cdr3_aa: CSVEWVRGEQYF
cdr3_nt: TGCAGCGTTGAATGGGTCAGGGGCGAGCAGTACTTC

j_call: TRBJ2-7
d_call: .
v_call: TRBV27
clone_size: medium-sized
cdr3_aa: CASSKPETGLYEQYF
cdr3_nt: TGTGCCAGCAGTAAACCGGAGACAGGCCTCTACGAGCAGTACTTC

j_call: TRBJ2-7
d_call: TRBD1
v_call: TRBV6-1
clone_size: once
cdr3_aa: CASSEWGQGPYEQYF
cdr3_nt: TGTGCCAGCAGTGAATGGGGACAGGGTCCCTACGAGCAGTACTTC

j_call: TRBJ2-2
d_call: .
v_call: TRBV4-1
clone_size: once
cdr3_aa: CASSGVTGELFF
cdr3_nt: TGCGCCAGCAGCGGGGTAACCGGGGAGCTGTTTTTT

j_call: TRBJ1-5
d_call: .
v_call: TRBV6-2/TRBV6-3
clone_size: .
cdr3_aa: CASRTVGSNQPQHF
cdr3_nt: TGTGCCAGCAGGACCGTAGGGAGCAATCAGCCCCAGCATTTT

j_call: TRBJ2-7
d_call: TRBD1
v_call: TRBV4-1
clone_size: .
cdr3_aa: CASSQDLWFLPHRDSLHEQYF
cdr3_nt: TGCGCCAGCAGCCAAGATCTCTGGTTTCTTCCCCACCGGGACAGTCTCCACGAGCAGTACTTC

j_call: TRBJ2-1
d_call: TRBD1
v_call: TRBV5-4
clone_size: .
cdr3_aa: CASSPRTGSSYNEQFF
cdr3_nt: TGTGCCAGCAGCCCGCGGACAGGGAGCTCCTACAATGAGCAGTTCTTC

j_call: TRBJ2-3
d_call: TRBD2
v_call: TRBV7-3
clone_size: .
cdr3_aa: CASSPGLAGGGWSTDTQYF
cdr3_nt: TGTGCCAGCAGCCCTGGACTAGCGGGAGGAGGTTGGAGCACAGATACGCAGTATTTT